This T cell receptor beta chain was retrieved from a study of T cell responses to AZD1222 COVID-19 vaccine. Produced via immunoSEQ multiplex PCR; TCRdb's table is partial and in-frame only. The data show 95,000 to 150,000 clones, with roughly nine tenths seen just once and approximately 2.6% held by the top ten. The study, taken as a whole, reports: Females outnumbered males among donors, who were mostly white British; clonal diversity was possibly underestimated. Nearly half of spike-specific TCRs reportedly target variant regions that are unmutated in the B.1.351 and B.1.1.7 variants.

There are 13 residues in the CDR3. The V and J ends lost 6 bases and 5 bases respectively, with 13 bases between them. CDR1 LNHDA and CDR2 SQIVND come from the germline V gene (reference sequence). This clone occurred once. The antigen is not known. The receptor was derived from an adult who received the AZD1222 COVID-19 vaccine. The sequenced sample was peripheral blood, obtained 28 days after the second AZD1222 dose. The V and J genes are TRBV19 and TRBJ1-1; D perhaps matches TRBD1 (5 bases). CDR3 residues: CASSQLGGTEAFF. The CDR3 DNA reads TGTGCCAGTAGCCAACTGGGGGGGACTGAAGCTTTCTTT. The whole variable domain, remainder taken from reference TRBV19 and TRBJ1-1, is DGGITQSPKYLFRKEGQNVTLSCEQNLNHDAMYWYRQDPGQGLRLIYYSQIVNDFQKGDIAEGYSVSREKKESFPLTVTSAQKNPTAFYLCASSQLGGTEAFFGQGTRLTVV.